This T cell receptor beta chain was captured in a study of radiation and T cells in renal cell carcinoma. Turning to the study itself: Nephrectomy followed 15 Gy stereotactic body radiation by 4 weeks. Study-level findings and limits: In blood, top tumor clones expanded by 2 weeks, shrinking by 4.

As concerns this clone: Its antigen is undetermined.

Trimming pared 7 bases from V and 1 base from J, leaving 11 bases between. Germline CDR1 reads MDHEN; CDR2 reads SYDVKM. CDR3 length: 14 amino acids. Assay: immunoSEQ multiplex PCR; the TCRdb copy retains only in-frame clones and omits some. The table lists approximately 150,000 clones, roughly 90% of them singletons. Time point here: baseline pretreatment blood. As to treatment: 15 Gy SBRT to primary tumor, nephrectomy 4 weeks later. The sequenced sample was blood, obtained from a patient whose treatment included radiotherapy and nephrectomy. This chain links TRBV28 with TRBJ1-5; no clear D gene. The receptor comes from a woman in her 70s with renal cell carcinoma. CDR3 amino acids: CASNWSGSNQPQHF. The CDR3 bases are TGTGCCAGCAATTGGTCTGGAAGCAATCAGCCCCAGCATTTT.